The sequence of this T cell receptor beta chain was determined in a study of CD8 T cells in Susac syndrome. The TEMRA cells underwent FACS enrichment, while the CD8+ and CD4+ T cells underwent negative isolation. Roughly 0.45 to 1 ug RNA was reverse transcribed with random hexamers. Amplification of TCR beta CDR3 by immunoSEQ multiplex PCR spanned 54 Vbeta and 13 Jbeta. TCRdb passed the immunoSEQ multiplex PCR reads through MiXCR, listing each CDR3 protein once. In the table there are under 550,000 distinct CDR3 sequences, more than 80% of which are singletons. V gave up 2 bases and J gave up 0 bases, with 16 bases separating them. Germline-derived CDR1 and CDR2 are SGHVS and FQNEAQ. The CDR3 length is 17 residues.

This chain joins TRBV7-8 and TRBJ1-1; D not resolved. The sequence was obtained from a human donor with multiple sclerosis. The sample was CD8+ T cells from PBMCs. The CDR3 DNA sequence: TGTGCCAGCAGCTTATCTAGGGCCCGGAGAATGAACACTGAAGCTTTCTTT. Protein product: CASSLSRARRMNTEAFF.